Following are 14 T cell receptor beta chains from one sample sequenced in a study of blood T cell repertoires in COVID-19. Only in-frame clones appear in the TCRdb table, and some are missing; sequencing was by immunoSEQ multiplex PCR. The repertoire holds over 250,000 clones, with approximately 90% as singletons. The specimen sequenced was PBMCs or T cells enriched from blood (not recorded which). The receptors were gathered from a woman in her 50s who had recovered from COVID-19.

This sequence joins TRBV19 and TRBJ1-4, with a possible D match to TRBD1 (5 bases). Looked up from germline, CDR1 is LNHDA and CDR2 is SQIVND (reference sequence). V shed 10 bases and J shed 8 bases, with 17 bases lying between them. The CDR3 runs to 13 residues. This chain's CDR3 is CATQGGLGEKLFF. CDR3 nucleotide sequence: TGTGCCACCCAGGGCGGTCTGGGGGAAAAACTGTTTTTT.

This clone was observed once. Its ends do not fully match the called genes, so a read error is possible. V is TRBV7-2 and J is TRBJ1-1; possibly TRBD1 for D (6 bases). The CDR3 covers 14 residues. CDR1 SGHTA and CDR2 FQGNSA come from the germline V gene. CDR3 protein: CASSPQGGATEAFF. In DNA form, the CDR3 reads TGTGCCAGCAGCCCTCAAGGGGGGGCCACTGAAGCTTTTTTT.

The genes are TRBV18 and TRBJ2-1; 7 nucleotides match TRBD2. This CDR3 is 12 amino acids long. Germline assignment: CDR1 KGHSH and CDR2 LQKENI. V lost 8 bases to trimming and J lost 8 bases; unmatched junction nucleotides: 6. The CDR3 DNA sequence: TGTGCCAGCCGGGGGGAGGACTATGAGCAGTTCTTC. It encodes CASRGEDYEQFF.

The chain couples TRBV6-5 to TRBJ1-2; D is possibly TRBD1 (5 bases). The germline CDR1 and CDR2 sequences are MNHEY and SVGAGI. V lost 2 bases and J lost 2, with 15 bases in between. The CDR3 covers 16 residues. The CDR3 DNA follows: TGTGCCAGCAGTTACGTCTCAGGGCTTGTCAACTATGGCTACACCTTC. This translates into CASSYVSGLVNYGYTF.

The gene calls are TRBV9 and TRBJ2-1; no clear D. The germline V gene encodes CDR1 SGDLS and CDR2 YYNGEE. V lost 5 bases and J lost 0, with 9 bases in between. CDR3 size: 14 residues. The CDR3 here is CASSGHVSYNEQFF. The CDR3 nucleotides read TGTGCCAGCAGTGGGCACGTCTCCTACAATGAGCAGTTCTTC.

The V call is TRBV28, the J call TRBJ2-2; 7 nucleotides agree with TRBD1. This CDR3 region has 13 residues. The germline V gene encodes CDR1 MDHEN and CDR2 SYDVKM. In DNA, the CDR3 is TGTGCTTCGAGGGGGCCTAACACCGGGGAGCTGTTTTTT. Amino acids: CASRGPNTGELFF. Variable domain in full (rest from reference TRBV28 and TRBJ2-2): DVKVTQSSRYLVKRTGEKVFLECVQDMDHENMFWYRQDPGLGLRLIYFSYDVKMKEKGDIPEGYSVSREKKERFSLILESASTNQTSMYLCASRGPNTGELFFGEGSRLTVL.

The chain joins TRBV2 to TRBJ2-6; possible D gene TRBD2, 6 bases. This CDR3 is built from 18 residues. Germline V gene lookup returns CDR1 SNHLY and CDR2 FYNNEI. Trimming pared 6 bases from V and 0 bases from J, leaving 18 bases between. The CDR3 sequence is CASSLRGISSSGANVLTF. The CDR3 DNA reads TGTGCCAGCAGCCTCCGGGGGATATCTAGCTCTGGGGCCAACGTCCTGACTTTC.

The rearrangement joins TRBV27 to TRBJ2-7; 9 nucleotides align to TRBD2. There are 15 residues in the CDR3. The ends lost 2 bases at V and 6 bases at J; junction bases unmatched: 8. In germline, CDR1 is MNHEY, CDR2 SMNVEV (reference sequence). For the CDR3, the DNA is TGTGCCAGCAGTTTAGAAGCGGGAGGTTCTGGCGAGCAGTACTTC. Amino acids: CASSLEAGGSGEQYF.

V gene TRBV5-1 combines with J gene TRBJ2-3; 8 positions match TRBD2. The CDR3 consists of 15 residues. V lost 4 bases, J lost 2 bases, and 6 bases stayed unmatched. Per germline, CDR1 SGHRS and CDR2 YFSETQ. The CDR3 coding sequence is TGCGCCAGCAGCGCAACTAGCGGACACACAGATACGCAGTATTTT. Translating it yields CASSATSGHTDTQYF.

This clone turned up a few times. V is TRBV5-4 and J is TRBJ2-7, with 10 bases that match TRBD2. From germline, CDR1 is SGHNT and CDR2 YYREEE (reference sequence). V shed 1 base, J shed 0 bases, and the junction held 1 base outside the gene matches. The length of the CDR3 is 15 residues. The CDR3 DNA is TGTGCCAGCAGCTTGCCTAGCGGGAGCTCCTACGAGCAGTACTTC. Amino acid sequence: CASSLPSGSSYEQYF.

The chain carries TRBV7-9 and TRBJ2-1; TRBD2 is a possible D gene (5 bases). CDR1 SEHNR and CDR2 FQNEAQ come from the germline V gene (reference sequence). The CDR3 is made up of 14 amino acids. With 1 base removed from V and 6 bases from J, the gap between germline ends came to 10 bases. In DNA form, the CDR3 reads TGTGCCAGCAGCTTAGATGCAGGAGGCAATGAGCAGTTCTTC. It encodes CASSLDAGGNEQFF.

The DNA for the CDR3 is TGTGCCAGCAGCTTAGGTACAGGGCGGAGACAGCCCCAGCATTTT. The encoded protein is CASSLGTGRRQPQHF. This chain connects TRBV7-2 to TRBJ1-5, with a tentative D call TRBD1 (6 bases). V was pared by 1 base and J by 7 bases, with 14 bases between. CDR3 length: 15 amino acids. CDR1 is SGHTA and CDR2 is FQGNSA in the germline V gene. The entire variable domain, with the rest obtained from reference TRBV7-2 and TRBJ1-5, is as follows: GAGVSQSPSNKVTEKGKDVELRCDPISGHTALYWYRQSLGQGLEFLIYFQGNSAPDKSGLPSDRFSAERTGGSVSTLTIQRTQQEDSAVYLCASSLGTGRRQPQHFGDGTRLSIL.

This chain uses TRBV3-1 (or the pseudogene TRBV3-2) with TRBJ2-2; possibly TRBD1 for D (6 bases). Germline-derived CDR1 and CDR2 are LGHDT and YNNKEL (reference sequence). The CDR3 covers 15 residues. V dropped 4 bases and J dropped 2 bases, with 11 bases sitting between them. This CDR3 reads CASSRGQSNTGELFF. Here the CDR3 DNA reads TGTGCCAGCAGCCGGGGGCAGAGCAACACCGGGGAGCTGTTTTTT.

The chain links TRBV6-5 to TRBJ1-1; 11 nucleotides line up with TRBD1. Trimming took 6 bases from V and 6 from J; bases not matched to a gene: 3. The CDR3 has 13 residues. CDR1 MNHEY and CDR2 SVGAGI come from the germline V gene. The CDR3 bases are TGTGCCAGCAGAGGACAGGGGGCGTCTGAAGCTTTCTTT. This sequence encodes CASRGQGASEAFF.